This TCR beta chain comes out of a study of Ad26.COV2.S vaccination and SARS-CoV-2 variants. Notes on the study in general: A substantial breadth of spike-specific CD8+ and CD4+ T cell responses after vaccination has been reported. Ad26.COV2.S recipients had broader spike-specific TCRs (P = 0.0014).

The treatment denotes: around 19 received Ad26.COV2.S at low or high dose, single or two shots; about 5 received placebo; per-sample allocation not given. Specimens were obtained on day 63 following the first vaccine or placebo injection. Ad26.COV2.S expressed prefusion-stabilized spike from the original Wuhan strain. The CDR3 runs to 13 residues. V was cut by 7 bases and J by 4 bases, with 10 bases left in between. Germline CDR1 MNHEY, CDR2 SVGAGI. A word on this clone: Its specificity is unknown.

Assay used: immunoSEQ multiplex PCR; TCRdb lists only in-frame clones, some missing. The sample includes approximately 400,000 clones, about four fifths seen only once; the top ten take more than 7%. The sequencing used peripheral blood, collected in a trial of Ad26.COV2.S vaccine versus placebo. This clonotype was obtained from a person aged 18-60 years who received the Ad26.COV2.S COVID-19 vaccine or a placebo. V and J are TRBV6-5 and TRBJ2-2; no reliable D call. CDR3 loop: CASIDIATGELFF. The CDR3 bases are TGTGCCAGCATCGATATAGCCACCGGGGAGCTGTTTTTT.